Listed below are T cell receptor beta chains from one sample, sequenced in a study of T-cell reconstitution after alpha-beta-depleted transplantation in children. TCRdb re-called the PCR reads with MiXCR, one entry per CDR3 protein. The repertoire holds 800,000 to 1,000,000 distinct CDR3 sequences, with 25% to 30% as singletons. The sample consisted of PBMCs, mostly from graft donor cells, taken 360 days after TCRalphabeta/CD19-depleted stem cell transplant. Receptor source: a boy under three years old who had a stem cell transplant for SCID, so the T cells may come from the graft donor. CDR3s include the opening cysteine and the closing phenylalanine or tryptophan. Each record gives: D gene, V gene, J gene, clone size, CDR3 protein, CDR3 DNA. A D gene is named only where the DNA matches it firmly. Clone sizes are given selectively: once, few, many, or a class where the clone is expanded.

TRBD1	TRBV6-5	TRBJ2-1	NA	CASSYSGTQGSEQFF	TGTGCCAGCAGTTACTCGGGCACACAGGGGAGTGAGCAGTTCTTC
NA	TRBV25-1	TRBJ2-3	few	CASSEYEGGQDTQYF	TGTGCCAGCAGTGAATACGAGGGGGGTCAGGATACGCAGTATTTT
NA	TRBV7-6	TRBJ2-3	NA	CASSAQDTQYF	TGTGCCAGCAGCGCACAAGATACGCAGTATTTT
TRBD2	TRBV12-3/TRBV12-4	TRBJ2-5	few	CASSPREGEETQYF	TGTGCCAGCAGCCCGCGGGAGGGCGAAGAGACCCAGTACTTC
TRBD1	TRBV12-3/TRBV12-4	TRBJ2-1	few	CASTRTGSSYNEQFF	TGTGCCAGCACCCGGACAGGGAGCTCCTACAATGAGCAGTTCTTC
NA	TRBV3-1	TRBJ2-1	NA	CASSRIVGAGSYNEQFF	TGTGCCAGCAGTCGAATAGTGGGCGCGGGCTCCTACAATGAGCAGTTCTTC
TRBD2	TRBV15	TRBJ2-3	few	CATSRSPLTSIDTQYF	TGTGCCACCAGCAGATCCCCATTGACTAGCATAGATACGCAGTATTTT
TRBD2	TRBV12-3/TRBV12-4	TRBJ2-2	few	CASSLKGLAGENTGELFF	TGTGCCAGCAGTTTAAAAGGGCTAGCGGGGGAGAACACCGGGGAGCTGTTTTTT
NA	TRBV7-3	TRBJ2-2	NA	CASSLIPGAHTGELFF	TGTGCCAGCAGCTTAATACCGGGGGCCCACACCGGGGAGCTGTTTTTT
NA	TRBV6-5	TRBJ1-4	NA	CASSYSGTATNEKLFF	TGTGCCAGCAGTTACTCGGGCACTGCAACTAATGAAAAACTGTTTTTT
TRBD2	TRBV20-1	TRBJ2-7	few	CSASDSGGGWEFYEQYF	TGCAGTGCTAGTGATAGCGGGGGGGGTTGGGAATTTTACGAGCAGTACTTC
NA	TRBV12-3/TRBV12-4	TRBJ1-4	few	CASSFLGRKEKLFF	TGTGCCAGCAGTTTCCTGGGGCGCAAGGAAAAACTGTTTTTT
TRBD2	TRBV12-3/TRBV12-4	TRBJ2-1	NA	CASSNAASSGGIYNEQFF	TGTGCCAGCAGCAATGCCGCTTCTAGCGGGGGAATCTACAATGAGCAGTTCTTC
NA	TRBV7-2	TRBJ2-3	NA	CASSRRDSRGNTQYF	TGTGCCAGCAGTCGTCGGGACTCACGAGGAAATACGCAGTATTTT
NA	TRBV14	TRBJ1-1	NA	CASSQEKGLGTEAFF	TGTGCCAGCAGCCAAGAGAAGGGCTTGGGCACTGAAGCTTTCTTT
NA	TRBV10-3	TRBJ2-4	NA	CAIGGAKNIQYF	TGTGCCATAGGGGGAGCCAAAAACATTCAGTACTTC
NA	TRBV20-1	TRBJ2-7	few	CSASKGTETYEQYF	TGCAGTGCTAGCAAAGGGACCGAGACCTACGAGCAGTACTTC
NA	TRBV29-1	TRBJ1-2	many	CSVLRDWGYGYTF	TGCAGCGTCCTCAGGGATTGGGGCTATGGCTACACCTTC
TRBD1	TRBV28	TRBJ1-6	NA	CASSLRTGMNLSPLHF	TGTGCCAGCAGCCTAAGGACAGGGATGAACTTATCACCCCTCCACTTT
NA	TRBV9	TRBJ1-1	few	CASSVVPSRPPTEAFF	TGTGCCAGCAGCGTAGTACCGTCCAGGCCCCCTACTGAAGCTTTCTTT
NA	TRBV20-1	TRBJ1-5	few	CSAGGGMGNQPQHF	TGCAGTGCTGGGGGGGGCATGGGCAATCAGCCCCAGCATTTT
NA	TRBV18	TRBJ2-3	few	CASTRLSTDTQYF	TGTGCCAGCACCAGACTAAGCACAGATACGCAGTATTTT
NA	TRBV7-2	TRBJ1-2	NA	CASSLRGGIGYGYTF	TGTGCCAGCAGCTTAAGAGGAGGGATCGGCTATGGCTACACCTTC
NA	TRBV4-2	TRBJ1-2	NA	CASSPVFYGYTF	TGTGCCAGCAGCCCCGTGTTCTATGGCTACACCTTC
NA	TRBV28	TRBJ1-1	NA	CASSLNPTQGDTEAFF	TGTGCCAGCAGTTTGAACCCGACCCAGGGAGACACTGAAGCTTTCTTT
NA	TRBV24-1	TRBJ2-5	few	CATSDPTDVETQYF	TGTGCCACCAGTGACCCGACGGATGTAGAGACCCAGTACTTC